A single TCR beta chain is shown here with its context. How the authors handled the data: From reference gene primer amplification, estimates of nucleated cell counts were derived. Clones were read by immunoSEQ multiplex PCR, and TCRdb kept only the in-frame ones, dropping some. That table supplies the V and J calls and clone size; D and trimming were determined from the DNA. The table shows around 150,000 clones, with more than 75% occurring only once. The data stem from a study of blood T cell repertoires in COVID-19. Overall study: T cells, B-cell-depleted T cells, or PBMCs provided the cDNA or gDNA that served as material.

V was clipped by 4 bases and J by 3 bases; unmatched bases: 9. Per the germline V gene, CDR1 is SGHRS and CDR2 is YFSETQ. This CDR3 is built from 15 residues. The receptor was derived from a man between 65 and 79 years old with acute or convalescent COVID-19. J is TRBJ2-5 and V is TRBV5-1; 7 positions agree with TRBD1. Sequenced input: peripheral blood. DNA for the CDR3: TGCGCCAGCAGCACCTCCGGGACAGTCGAAGAGACCCAGTACTTC. Amino acid sequence: CASSTSGTVEETQYF.